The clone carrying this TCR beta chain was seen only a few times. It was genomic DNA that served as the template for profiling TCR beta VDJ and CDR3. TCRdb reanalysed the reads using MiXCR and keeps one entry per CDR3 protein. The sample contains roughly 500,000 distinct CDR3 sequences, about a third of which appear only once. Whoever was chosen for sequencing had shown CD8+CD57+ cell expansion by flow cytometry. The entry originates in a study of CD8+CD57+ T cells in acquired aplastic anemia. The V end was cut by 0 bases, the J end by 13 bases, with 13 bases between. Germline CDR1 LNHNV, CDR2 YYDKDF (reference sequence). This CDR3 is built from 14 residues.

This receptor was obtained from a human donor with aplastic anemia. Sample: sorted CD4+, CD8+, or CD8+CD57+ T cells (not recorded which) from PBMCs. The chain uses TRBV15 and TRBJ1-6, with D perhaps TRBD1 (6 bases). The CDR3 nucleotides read TGTGCCACCAGCAGAGAGGCCCTAGGACAGCCCCTCCACTTT. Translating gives CATSREALGQPLHF.